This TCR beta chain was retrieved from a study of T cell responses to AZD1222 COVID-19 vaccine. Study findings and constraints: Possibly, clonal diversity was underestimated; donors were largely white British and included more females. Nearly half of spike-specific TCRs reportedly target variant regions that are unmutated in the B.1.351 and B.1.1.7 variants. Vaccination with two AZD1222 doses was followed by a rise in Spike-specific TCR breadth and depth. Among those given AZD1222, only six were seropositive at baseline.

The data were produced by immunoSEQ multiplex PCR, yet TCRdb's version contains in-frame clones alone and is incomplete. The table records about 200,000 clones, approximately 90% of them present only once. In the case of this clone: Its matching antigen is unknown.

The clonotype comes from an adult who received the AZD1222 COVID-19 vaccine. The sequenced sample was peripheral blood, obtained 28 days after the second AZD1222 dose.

DNA of the CDR3: TGTGCCAGCAGCTTAGGATCGGTCGGGGAGCTGTTTTTT. This codes for CASSLGSVGELFF. The chain has TRBV7-2 and TRBJ2-2; D unclear. The CDR3 contains 13 residues. Trimming left V 1 base short and J 7 bases short, with 7 bases between. Germline V gene lookup returns CDR1 SGHTA and CDR2 FQGNSA.